A single sample gave rise to the 26 T cell receptor beta chains below, sequenced in a study of blood T cells in healthy people across ages. Through a sample-barcoded 5' primer and a J-beta primer mix, a second PCR was run for roughly 7 to 12 cycles. One entry per CDR3 protein, called by TCRdb with MiXCR from the 5' RACE reads. The sample consists of over 950,000 distinct CDR3 sequences, more than 30% of them appearing once. The sequenced material came from blood. Source of these receptors: a man aged 18 to 30 in good health.

Only a few counts were recorded for this clonotype. The gene calls are TRBV24-1 and TRBJ1-4; possible D gene TRBD1, 6 bases. This CDR3 contains 16 residues. V gave up 0 bases and J gave up 0 bases, with 7 bases separating them. CDR1 is KGHDR and CDR2 is SFDVKD in the germline V gene. The DNA for the CDR3 is TGTGCCACCAGTGATTTGGGACAGACAACTAATGAAAAACTGTTTTTT. Amino acids: CATSDLGQTTNEKLFF.

CDR3 bases: TGTGCCATCAGTGAGTCGTCTAGGACGGCCGACAATGAGCAGTACTTC. It translates to CAISESSRTADNEQYF. The V gene is TRBV10-3, the J gene TRBJ2-5; no firm D call. The CDR3 is 16 amino acids. Germline V CDR1 and CDR2: ENHRY, SYGVKD. V was shortened by 0 bases and J by 11 bases, with 22 bases between the two germline ends.

J is TRBJ1-2 and V is TRBV12-3 or TRBV12-4; D is uncertain. The CDR3 length is 17 residues. Trimming cost V 3 bases and J 5 bases, with 22 bases left between them. CDR3 sequence (DNA): TGTGCCAGCAGTTTCAGTAGTGGTGATCCCAGTCGATATGGCTACACCTTC. This sequence encodes CASSFSSGDPSRYGYTF.

There are a few counts of this clonotype. The chain has TRBV4-3 and TRBJ2-3; 12 bases agree with TRBD2. This CDR3 comprises 18 residues. J was trimmed by 1 base and V by 1 base; bases with no gene match: 6. Germline values: CDR1 LGHNA, CDR2 YSLEER. CDR3 DNA sequence: TGCGCCAGCAGCCAAGCCCGACTAGCGGGGGACCGCACAGATACGCAGTATTTT. Amino acids: CASSQARLAGDRTDTQYF.

The V gene is TRBV7-2, the J gene TRBJ2-1, with D unclear. Germline V gene data show CDR1 as SGHTA and CDR2 as FQGNSA. The CDR3 runs to 11 residues. V shed 6 bases and J shed 10 bases, with 10 bases lying between them. CDR3 bases: TGTGCCAGCAGGAAAAACTACGAGCAGTTCTTC. The encoded protein is CASRKNYEQFF.

The chain combines TRBV2 with TRBJ1-2; 8 bases align to TRBD1. CDR1 SNHLY and CDR2 FYNNEI come from the germline V gene. After removal of 11 bases from V and 2 bases from J, the junction contained 7 bases not matched to a gene. This CDR3 has 13 residues. This CDR3 is CAGKTGENYGYTF. CDR3 DNA sequence: TGTGCCGGAAAGACAGGGGAAAACTATGGCTACACCTTC.

This clonotype was observed a few times. This chain joins TRBV6-2 or TRBV6-3 and TRBJ1-2, with 9 bases fitting TRBD1. CDR3 length: 16 amino acids. With V trimmed by 6 bases and J by 5 bases, 13 bases remained unmatched. The germline CDR1 and CDR2 sequences are MNHEY and SVGEGT. The CDR3: CASSGTPGQGKYGYTF. In DNA, the CDR3 is TGTGCCAGCAGCGGAACTCCGGGACAGGGAAAGTATGGCTACACCTTC.

The genes are TRBV28 and TRBJ2-7, with TRBD2 as a possible D gene (6 bases). V dropped 3 bases and J dropped 12 bases, with 15 bases sitting between them. In germline, CDR1 is MDHEN, CDR2 SYDVKM. The length of the CDR3 is 12 residues. CDR3 coding DNA: TGTGCCAGCAGTTTGTCTGGAGGGGATACGTACTTC. Protein: CASSLSGGDTYF.

The chain has TRBV7-2 and TRBJ1-1; D remains ambiguous. CDR3 length: 14 residues. Trimming shortened V by 5 bases and J by 11 bases, and 21 bases separated the two germline ends. Per germline, CDR1 SGHTA and CDR2 FQGNSA. CDR3 sequence (DNA): TGTGCCAGCAGCGTACTCCGGGAGCCTGGGAGCGCTTTCTTT. As protein: CASSVLREPGSAFF.

V is TRBV24-1 and J is TRBJ2-1; D ambiguous. Deletions cut 3 bases from V and 6 bases from J, with 2 bases between. The germline V gene encodes CDR1 KGHDR and CDR2 SFDVKD. The CDR3 has 11 residues. The CDR3 DNA follows: TGTGCCACCAGTGATCGCAATGAGCAGTTCTTC. Translating gives CATSDRNEQFF.

This clonotype was found a few times. V is TRBV20-1 and J is TRBJ2-3; 12 nucleotides align to TRBD2. Trimming took 1 base from V and 3 from J; bases not matched to a gene: 2. This CDR3 comprises 15 residues. The germline V gene encodes CDR1 DFQATT and CDR2 SNEGSKA (reference sequence). CDR3 in amino acids: CSARGTSGETDTQYF. The CDR3 bases are TGCAGTGCTAGAGGGACTAGCGGGGAGACAGATACGCAGTATTTT.

This clonotype was recorded a few times. The V gene is TRBV10-3, the J gene TRBJ2-1, with 9 bases matching TRBD1. TRBJ2-7 explains the end of the DNA better; the J call may be wrong. CDR1 is ENHRY and CDR2 is SYGVKD in the germline V gene. CDR3 length: 16 residues. The CDR3 here is CAISESRDREYNEQYF. CDR3 coding DNA: TGTGCCATCAGTGAGTCGAGGGACAGGGAGTACAATGAGCAGTACTTC.

The chain employs TRBV12-3 or TRBV12-4 and TRBJ1-5; tentatively, D is TRBD1 (6 bases). This CDR3 is 16 amino acids long. Trimming pared 6 bases from V and 3 bases from J, leaving 18 bases between. The CDR3 region has the DNA TGTGCCAGCAGCCGAGGGGGGCAGAAAACCAATCAGCCCCAGCATTTT. Encoded protein: CASSRGGQKTNQPQHF.

The rearrangement links TRBV19 to TRBJ1-2; the D gene is possibly TRBD1 (5 bases). The V end lost 3 bases, the J end lost 2 bases, and 10 bases lay between the germline ends. The CDR3 has 14 amino acids. Germline loops: CDR1 LNHDA, CDR2 SQIVND (reference sequence). CDR3 bases: TGTGCCAGTAGTATGGACCGGGGGAACTATGGCTACACCTTC. Translated, it gives CASSMDRGNYGYTF.

As concerns this clonotype: A much more abundant neighbour one base away suggests this may be a read error. CDR3: CASSLSGDNEQYF. The CDR3, as DNA: TGTGCCAGCAGCTTATCAGGGGACAATGAGCAGTACTTC. The chain employs TRBV7-7 and TRBJ2-5, with D perhaps matching TRBD1 (6 bases). Germline-derived CDR1 and CDR2 are SSHAT and FNYEAQ (reference sequence). The CDR3 length is 13 residues. Trimming left V 2 bases short and J 11 bases short, with 15 bases between.

This clonotype was observed many times. The chain carries TRBV29-1 and TRBJ1-1; the D is unclear. V dropped 1 base and J dropped 3 bases, with 15 bases sitting between them. The CDR3 loop spans 15 amino acids. Germline lookup yields CDR1 SQVTM and CDR2 ANQGSEA. The CDR3 nucleotides are TGCAGCGTTGAAGGGGCAGGTTCTAAGGACACTGAAGCTTTCTTT. Its translation: CSVEGAGSKDTEAFF.

The table lists this clonotype with many counts. This chain links TRBV11-1 with TRBJ2-7; D unclear. The germline V gene encodes CDR1 SGHAT and CDR2 FQDESV (reference sequence). The CDR3 is 14 amino acids. Trimming pared 3 bases from V and 2 bases from J, leaving 11 bases between. CDR3 coding DNA: TGTGCCAGCAGCTTTCGACATACGCCCTACGAGCAGTACTTC. It specifies CASSFRHTPYEQYF.

The V gene is TRBV20-1, the J gene TRBJ1-2, with unresolved D. V was pared by 6 bases and J by 4 bases, with 18 bases between. The CDR3 has 14 amino acids. In germline, CDR1 is DFQATT, CDR2 SNEGSKA (reference sequence). CDR3 residues: CSASAGSVSYGYTF. As DNA, the CDR3 is TGCAGTGCCTCCGCCGGGTCAGTCAGCTATGGCTACACCTTC.

The chain carries TRBV20-1 and TRBJ2-7; D might be TRBD1 or TRBD2, each matching 5 bases. Germline V CDR1 and CDR2: DFQATT, SNEGSKA (reference sequence). The CDR3 runs 13 residues. Trimming removed 0 bases from V and 1 base from J, with 7 bases in between. This chain's CDR3 is CSAREGTSYEQYF. CDR3 in DNA: TGCAGTGCTAGAGAGGGGACGTCCTACGAGCAGTACTTC.

This clonotype was observed a handful of times. The rearrangement joins TRBV20-1 to TRBJ2-7; D is perhaps TRBD1 (6 bases). Trimming took off 4 bases at V and 3 bases at J, with 10 bases between the two ends. The CDR3 runs to 12 residues. Germline-derived CDR1 and CDR2 are DFQATT and SNEGSKA (reference sequence). CDR3 sequence: CSANDRNYEQYF. CDR3 coding DNA: TGCAGTGCTAACGACAGGAACTACGAGCAGTACTTC.

This sequence joins TRBV20-1 and TRBJ1-2; 8 bases are a match to TRBD1. J lost 2 bases, V lost 1 base, and 12 bases had no gene match. CDR1 and CDR2 from the germline V gene are DFQATT and SNEGSKA (reference sequence). This CDR3 has 17 residues. CDR3 region: CSARGGDRFSFNYGYTF. In DNA form, the CDR3 reads TGCAGTGCTAGAGGGGGGGACAGGTTCAGTTTCAACTATGGCTACACCTTC.

The chain employs TRBV18 and TRBJ1-1; 10 nucleotides line up with TRBD1. The V gene's germline CDR1 is KGHSH and CDR2 LQKENI. The CDR3 contains 12 residues. The J segment lost 11 bases and the V segment lost 5 bases, leaving 5 bases of the junction unmatched. CDR3 sequence reads: CASSSGQGDAFF. CDR3 DNA: TGTGCCAGCTCATCAGGACAGGGGGATGCTTTCTTT.

This clonotype is a singleton in its sample. The junction and the germline gene differ at one end; a read error may be behind it. The CDR3: CVSSHKPGLTDTQYF. The CDR3 coding sequence is TGTGTCAGCAGCCACAAACCCGGCCTCACAGATACGCAGTATTTT. V and J are TRBV9 and TRBJ2-3; D is undetermined. The CDR3 is made up of 15 amino acids. The germline gives CDR1 SGDLS, CDR2 YYNGEE. The complete variable domain, with remaining parts taken from reference TRBV9 and TRBJ2-3, reads DSGVTQTPKHLITATGQRVTLRCSPRSGDLSVYWYQQSLDQGLQFLIQYYNGEERAKGNILERFSAQQFPDLHSELNLSSLELGDSALYFCVSSHKPGLTDTQYFGPGTRLTVL.

J is TRBJ2-5 and V is TRBV28; no clear D gene. CDR3 size: 15 residues. Germline lookup yields CDR1 MDHEN and CDR2 SYDVKM. V lost 6 bases to trimming and J lost 3 bases, with 17 bases between them. This CDR3 reads CASSKPRILKETQYF. CDR3 coding DNA: TGTGCCAGCAGCAAACCCCGGATACTAAAAGAGACCCAGTACTTC.

V is TRBV25-1 and J is TRBJ2-3; D unclear. Per germline, CDR1 MGHDK and CDR2 SYGVNS. The CDR3 contains 15 residues. Trimming cost V 5 bases and J 1 base, with 13 bases left between them. This CDR3 is CASSPWAWGTDTQYF. The CDR3 coding sequence is TGTGCCAGCAGTCCTTGGGCCTGGGGCACAGATACGCAGTATTTT. Full variable domain (rest looked up from reference TRBV25-1 and TRBJ2-3): EADIYQTPRYLVIGTGKKITLECSQTMGHDKMYWYQQDPGMELHLIHYSYGVNSTEKGDLSSESTVSRIRTEHFPLTLESARPSHTSQYLCASSPWAWGTDTQYFGPGTRLTVL.

V is TRBV7-8 and J is TRBJ1-1; TRBD1 is a possible D gene (6 bases). The CDR3 spans 14 residues. Between the trimmed V and J ends, which lost 3 bases and 10 bases, there was a span of 18 bases. CDR1 is SGHVS, CDR2 FQNEAQ, per germline. The CDR3 DNA sequence: TGTGCCAGCAGCTTTGGACAGCCGGGTGAAGGAGCTTTCTTT. It is translated as CASSFGQPGEGAFF.